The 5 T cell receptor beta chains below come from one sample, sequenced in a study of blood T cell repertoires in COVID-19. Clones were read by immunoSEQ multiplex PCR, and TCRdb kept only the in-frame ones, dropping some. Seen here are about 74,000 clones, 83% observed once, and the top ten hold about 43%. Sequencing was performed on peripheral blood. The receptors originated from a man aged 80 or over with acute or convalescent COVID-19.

CDR3 coding DNA: TGTGCCTGGAGTCCGCCCCATGAGGGTTTCACTGAAGCTTTCTTT. Protein sequence: CAWSPPHEGFTEAFF. V and J are TRBV30 and TRBJ1-1, with D uncertain. CDR3 length: 15 residues. V lost 2 bases to trimming and J lost 4 bases, with 17 bases between them. Germline assignment: CDR1 GTSNPN and CDR2 SVGIG (reference sequence).

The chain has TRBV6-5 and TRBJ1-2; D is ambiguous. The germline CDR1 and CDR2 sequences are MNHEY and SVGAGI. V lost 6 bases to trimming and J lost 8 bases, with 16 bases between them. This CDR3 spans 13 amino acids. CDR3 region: CASSGSTTLGYTF. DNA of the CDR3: TGTGCCAGCAGCGGTTCGACTACTCTAGGCTACACCTTC.

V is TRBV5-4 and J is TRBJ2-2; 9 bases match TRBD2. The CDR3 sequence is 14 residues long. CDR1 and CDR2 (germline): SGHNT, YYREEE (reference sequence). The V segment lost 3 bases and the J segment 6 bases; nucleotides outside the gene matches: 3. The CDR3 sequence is CASSYGTSPGELFF. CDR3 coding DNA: TGTGCCAGCAGCTACGGGACTAGCCCCGGGGAGCTGTTTTTT.

The CDR3 region is CASSKDHSSYNSPLHF. The DNA for the CDR3 is TGTGCCAGCAGCAAAGACCATAGCTCCTATAATTCACCCCTCCACTTT. The J gene is TRBJ1-6, the V gene TRBV21-1. TRBV21-1 is flagged as a pseudogene. The CDR3 sequence is 16 residues long.

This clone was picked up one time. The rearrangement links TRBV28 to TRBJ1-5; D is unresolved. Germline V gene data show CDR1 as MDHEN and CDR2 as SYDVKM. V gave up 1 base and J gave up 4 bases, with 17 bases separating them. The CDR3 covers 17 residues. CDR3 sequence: CASSLSPPGRENQPQHF. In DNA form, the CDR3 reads TGTGCCAGCAGTTTATCCCCCCCCGGACGGGAAAATCAGCCCCAGCATTTT.